A single sample gave rise to the 24 T cell receptor beta chains below, sequenced in a study of T cells in Graves' hyperthyroidism and ophthalmopathy. Amplification targeted TCR beta CDR3 regions from RNA transcripts. Carried out on the TCR CDR3, a first-round RT-PCR used the HTBI primer set. Each CDR3 protein is one row after TCRdb ran MiXCR on the multiplex PCR reads. The profile shows under 400,000 distinct CDR3 sequences, less than 20% of them singletons. Sequenced sample: blood. These receptors all stem from a woman between 35 and 50 years old with Graves' ophthalmopathy.

This clonotype has at least ten counts. The chain combines TRBV27 with TRBJ1-5; 7 bases match TRBD1. This CDR3 comprises 14 residues. From germline, CDR1 is MNHEY and CDR2 SMNVEV (reference sequence). V lost 6 bases, J lost 6 bases, and 8 bases stayed unmatched. The CDR3 region is CASRVTGAGQPQHF. CDR3 DNA: TGTGCCAGCAGGGTTACAGGGGCTGGTCAGCCCCAGCATTTT.

This clonotype was seen ten or more times. The V and J genes are TRBV2 and TRBJ1-2, with D uncertain. V dropped 7 bases and J dropped 0 bases, with 9 bases sitting between them. The CDR3 consists of 13 residues. Germline CDR1 SNHLY, CDR2 FYNNEI. The CDR3, as DNA: TGTGCCAGCATAAGCGGGGCTAACTATGGCTACACCTTC. Amino acid sequence: CASISGANYGYTF.

This clonotype was found a few times. The chain recombines TRBV20-1 with TRBJ1-1; D possibly corresponds to TRBD1 (5 bases). CDR1 and CDR2 (germline): DFQATT, SNEGSKA (reference sequence). V shed 6 bases and J shed 4 bases, with 15 bases lying between them. The CDR3 is 13 amino acids. Written as DNA, the CDR3 is TGCAGTGCCCCCGACGGGGGACTCACTGAAGCTTTCTTT. It yields the protein CSAPDGGLTEAFF.

This clonotype was observed at least ten times. The genes are TRBV11-2 and TRBJ2-2; 12 positions agree with TRBD1. Germline CDR1 and CDR2: SGHAT and FQNNGV. The V and J ends lost 4 bases and 7 bases, in that order; junction bases with no gene match: 7. This CDR3 comprises 16 residues. CDR3 DNA: TGTGCCAGCAGCTCCGGGACAGGGGGCAGTATCGGGGAGCTGTTTTTT. Translating it yields CASSSGTGGSIGELFF.

This clonotype appeared many times. The V call is TRBV28, the J call TRBJ1-5, with TRBD1 matching over 7 bases. The germline gives CDR1 MDHEN, CDR2 SYDVKM. The length of the CDR3 is 16 residues. Trimming removed 4 bases from V and 2 bases from J; junction bases left unmatched: 8. CDR3 in amino acids: CASSSPTGLGNQPQHF. In nucleotides, the CDR3 is TGTGCCAGCAGTTCCCCGACAGGGTTAGGCAATCAGCCCCAGCATTTT.

This clonotype has at least ten counts. The chain carries TRBV9 and TRBJ2-2; D may be TRBD2 (6 bases). Between the trimmed V and J ends, which lost 1 base and 1 base, there was a span of 11 bases. Germline CDR1 is SGDLS and CDR2 is YYNGEE. The CDR3 is made up of 16 amino acids. CDR3 coding DNA: TGTGCCAGCAGCGTACGGGGAGGACAGAACACCGGGGAGCTGTTTTTT. This gives the protein CASSVRGGQNTGELFF.

In its sample, this clonotype was seen many times. The chain joins TRBV20-1 to TRBJ2-5; 11 bases line up with TRBD2. V was pared by 3 bases and J by 2 bases, with 5 bases of the junction left unmatched. The CDR3 extends over 15 amino acids. CDR1 DFQATT and CDR2 SNEGSKA come from the germline V gene (reference sequence). The CDR3 nucleotides read TGCAGTGCTAGGGGGACTAGCGGAGCACAAGAGACCCAGTACTTC. Translating it yields CSARGTSGAQETQYF.

This clonotype was observed many times. V gene TRBV6-5 combines with J gene TRBJ2-2, with D possibly matching TRBD2 (7 bases). Trimming took 4 bases from V and 1 from J, leaving 13 bases between them. Germline V gives CDR1 MNHEY, CDR2 SVGAGI. The CDR3 has 16 amino acids. The CDR3 loop is CASSSRGGGNTGELFF. CDR3 sequence (DNA): TGTGCCAGCAGTTCTAGAGGGGGGGGGAACACCGGGGAGCTGTTTTTT.

This clonotype was recorded at least ten times. This chain links TRBV7-8 with TRBJ1-2; D is undetermined. Between the trimmed V and J ends, which lost 5 bases and 7 bases, there was a span of 17 bases. Germline V gene sequence: CDR1 SGHVS, CDR2 FQNEAQ. The CDR3 length is 14 residues. Written as DNA, the CDR3 is TGTGCCAGCAGCCCATTCCCCCCCCGGGGTGGCTACACCTTC. This translates into CASSPFPPRGGYTF.

This clonotype has at least ten counts. The V gene is TRBV24-1, the J gene TRBJ2-2, with D unclear. V was shortened by 0 bases and J by 4 bases, with 11 bases between the two germline ends. Per the germline V gene, CDR1 is KGHDR and CDR2 is SFDVKD. This CDR3 spans 16 amino acids. As DNA, the CDR3 is TGTGCCACCAGTGATTTGGGGCACATCTCCACCGGGGAGCTGTTTTTT. Translated, it gives CATSDLGHISTGELFF.

This clonotype was found many times. The rearrangement joins TRBV28 to TRBJ1-2, with 8 nucleotides matching TRBD1. The V segment lost 2 bases and the J segment 8 bases; nucleotides outside the gene matches: 7. The germline V gene has CDR1 MDHEN and CDR2 SYDVKM. The CDR3 consists of 14 residues. CDR3 in DNA: TGTGCCAGCAGTTTACCGGACAGGGAGTTCGGCTACACCTTC. Its protein is CASSLPDREFGYTF.

This clonotype was observed many times. The CDR3 nucleotides are TGCAGCGTTGAAGACCCGGGTGCGAGGGGGCAGGATGGCTACACCTTC. As protein: CSVEDPGARGQDGYTF. This sequence joins TRBV29-1 and TRBJ1-2; 7 bases map to TRBD1. CDR1 is SQVTM and CDR2 is ANQGSEA in the germline V gene. The CDR3 contains 16 residues. Trimming at V came to 0 bases and at J to 6 bases, leaving 13 bases not matched to a gene.

Many counts were recorded for this clonotype. The chain is built from TRBV20-1 and TRBJ2-7; TRBD1 agrees at 10 bases. V shed 5 bases, J shed 4 bases, and the junction held 5 bases outside the gene matches. The CDR3 length is 13 residues. Looked up from germline, CDR1 is DFQATT and CDR2 is SNEGSKA (reference sequence). CDR3 in amino acids: CSAGGQGRYEQYF. The CDR3 DNA reads TGCAGTGCTGGGGGACAGGGGAGATACGAGCAGTACTTC.

In its sample, this clonotype was seen many times. The rearrangement links TRBV28 to TRBJ1-1, with a tentative D call TRBD1 (6 bases). Germline CDR1 MDHEN, CDR2 SYDVKM. This CDR3 spans 13 amino acids. With 6 bases removed from V and 7 bases from J, the gap between germline ends came to 15 bases. CDR3 in amino acids: CASRNRADLEAFF. Here the CDR3 DNA reads TGTGCCAGCAGAAACAGGGCCGACCTTGAAGCTTTCTTT.

This clonotype was found many times. The gene calls are TRBV11-1 and TRBJ1-1, with D unresolved. V lost 3 bases and J lost 7, with 9 bases in between. Germline CDR1 is SGHAT and CDR2 is FQDESV (reference sequence). This CDR3 spans 12 amino acids. CDR3 protein: CASSLGFGEAFF. For the CDR3, the DNA is TGTGCCAGCAGCTTGGGTTTCGGTGAAGCTTTCTTT.

This clonotype appeared many times. This CDR3 reads CASSFGGGTGGYTF. For the CDR3, the DNA is TGTGCCAGCAGTTTTGGAGGGGGTACGGGTGGCTACACCTTC. J is TRBJ1-2 and V is TRBV27; D perhaps matches TRBD1 (6 bases). The germline V and J ends were trimmed by 3 bases and 7 bases, with 15 bases remaining between them. The germline V gene has CDR1 MNHEY and CDR2 SMNVEV (reference sequence). The CDR3 runs to 14 residues.

The chain uses TRBV6-5 and TRBJ2-7; TRBD1 matches at 8 bases. Germline lookup yields CDR1 MNHEY and CDR2 SVGAGI. V dropped 4 bases and J dropped 7; count of bases not matched to a gene: 12. This CDR3 is built from 15 residues. This CDR3 reads CASSSAGTGLGEQYF. In nucleotides, the CDR3 is TGTGCCAGCAGTTCCGCCGGGACAGGCCTTGGGGAGCAGTACTTC.

There are many counts of this clonotype. The chain uses TRBV29-1 and TRBJ1-2; D not resolved. This CDR3 has 11 residues. The germline CDR1 and CDR2 sequences are SQVTM and ANQGSEA. The V and J ends lost 5 bases and 8 bases respectively, with 12 bases between them. The CDR3 reads CSVQQGNGYTF. The DNA for the CDR3 is TGCAGCGTTCAGCAAGGGAACGGCTACACCTTC. Full variable domain (missing parts from reference TRBV29-1 and TRBJ1-2): SAVISQKPSRDICQRGTSLTIQCQVDSQVTMMFWYRQQPGQSLTLIATANQGSEATYESGFVIDKFPISRPNLTFSTLTVSNMSPEDSSIYLCSVQQGNGYTFGSGTRLTVV.

V and J are TRBV27 and TRBJ2-5; maybe TRBD2 (5 bases). The CDR3 runs 13 residues. Trimming cost V 4 bases and J 4 bases, with 10 bases left between them. The germline V gene has CDR1 MNHEY and CDR2 SMNVEV (reference sequence). CDR3 region: CASSSRLLETQYF. For the CDR3, the DNA is TGTGCCAGCAGTTCACGACTATTAGAGACCCAGTACTTC.

This clonotype was counted many times. The chain links TRBV29-1 to TRBJ1-2; D perhaps matches TRBD1 (5 bases). Germline lookup yields CDR1 SQVTM and CDR2 ANQGSEA. Trimming shortened V by 4 bases and J by 4 bases, and 10 bases separated the two germline ends. The CDR3 runs to 12 residues. This chain's CDR3 is CSVVRQGYGYTF. DNA for the CDR3: TGCAGCGTTGTACGGCAGGGCTATGGCTACACCTTC.

V gene TRBV7-2 combines with J gene TRBJ2-5; D ambiguous. The V end was cut by 2 bases, the J end by 0 bases, with 10 bases between. This CDR3 is built from 15 residues. Germline lookup yields CDR1 SGHTA and CDR2 FQGNSA. The chain's CDR3 is CASSLFSPDQETQYF. In DNA, the CDR3 is TGTGCCAGCAGCTTATTTTCCCCCGACCAAGAGACCCAGTACTTC. The whole variable domain, filled in from reference TRBV7-2 and TRBJ2-5, reads GAGVSQSPSNKVTEKGKDVELRCDPISGHTALYWYRQSLGQGLEFLIYFQGNSAPDKSGLPSDRFSAERTGGSVSTLTIQRTQQEDSAVYLCASSLFSPDQETQYFGPGTRLLVL.

The V and J genes are TRBV6-1 and TRBJ1-5, with unresolved D. Germline V gene data show CDR1 as MNHNS and CDR2 as SASEGT. CDR3 length: 12 amino acids. Trimming removed 8 bases from V and 8 bases from J, with 13 bases in between. This CDR3 is CASSRGWEPQHF. Written as DNA, the CDR3 is TGTGCCAGCTCACGGGGTTGGGAGCCCCAGCATTTT.

The genes are TRBV6-1 and TRBJ2-7, with 7 bases identical to TRBD1. This CDR3 has 13 residues. CDR1 is MNHNS and CDR2 is SASEGT in the germline V gene. V shed 2 bases, J shed 5 bases, and the junction held 3 bases outside the gene matches. The CDR3 region is CASSEQTGDEQYF. The DNA of the CDR3 is TGTGCCAGCAGTGAACAAACAGGGGACGAGCAGTACTTC.

This clonotype was counted many times. The chain couples TRBV19 to TRBJ2-2, with D possibly TRBD2 on 6 matching bases. Germline-derived CDR1 and CDR2 are LNHDA and SQIVND (reference sequence). CDR3 size: 17 residues. V was shortened by 7 bases and J by 1 base, with 19 bases between the two germline ends. CDR3 nucleotides: TGTGCCAGTATGCGTAATCTTGGGGGGAAGAACACCGGGGAGCTGTTTTTT. It specifies CASMRNLGGKNTGELFF. Based on the CDR3 plus reference TRBV19 and TRBJ2-2, the full variable domain is DGGITQSPKYLFRKEGQNVTLSCEQNLNHDAMYWYRQDPGQGLRLIYYSQIVNDFQKGDIAEGYSVSREKKESFPLTVTSAQKNPTAFYLCASMRNLGGKNTGELFFGEGSRLTVL.